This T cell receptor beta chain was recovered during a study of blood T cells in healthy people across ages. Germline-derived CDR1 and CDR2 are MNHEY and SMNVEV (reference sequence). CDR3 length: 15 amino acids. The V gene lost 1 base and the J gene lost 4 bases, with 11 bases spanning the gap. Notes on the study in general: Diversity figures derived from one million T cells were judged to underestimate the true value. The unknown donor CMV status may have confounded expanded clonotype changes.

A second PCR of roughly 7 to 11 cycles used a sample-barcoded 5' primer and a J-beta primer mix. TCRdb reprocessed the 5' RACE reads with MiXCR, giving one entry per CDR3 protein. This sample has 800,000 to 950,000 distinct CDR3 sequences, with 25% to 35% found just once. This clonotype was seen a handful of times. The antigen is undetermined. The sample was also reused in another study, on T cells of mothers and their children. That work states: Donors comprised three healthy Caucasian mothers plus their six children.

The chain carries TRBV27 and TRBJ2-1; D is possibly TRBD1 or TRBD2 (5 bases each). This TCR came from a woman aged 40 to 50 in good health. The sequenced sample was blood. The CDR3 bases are TGTGCCAGCAGTTTATACGGGGCCTGTTACAATGAGCAGTTCTTC. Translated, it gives CASSLYGACYNEQFF.